The 21 T cell receptor beta chains below come from one sample, sequenced in a study of read filtering for tumor transcriptome and immune sequencing. Molecular barcoded adaptors covering alpha/delta and beta/gamma chains were used on 400 ng RNA. TCRdb itself ran the reads through MiXCR, one entry per CDR3 protein. Of more than 100,000 distinct CDR3 sequences listed, 10% to 15% were seen once; the top ten hold 9.5% to 12%. Sequencing was carried out using a population of CD138-negative cells sorted from bone marrow. The receptors were gathered from a donor aged 40 or older with multiple myeloma.

This clonotype showed up many times. The V call is TRBV5-1, the J call TRBJ2-6; 7 bases line up with TRBD1. Germline V CDR1 and CDR2: SGHRS, YFSETQ. With V trimmed by 4 bases and J by 3 bases, 4 bases remained unmatched. The length of the CDR3 is 15 residues. In DNA, the CDR3 is TGCGCCAGCAGCCAAACAGGGGTTGGGGCCAACGTCCTGACTTTC. Residues: CASSQTGVGANVLTF.

There are many counts of this clonotype. The chain employs TRBV7-2 and TRBJ1-1; no definite D call. V shed 1 base and J shed 0 bases, with 12 bases lying between them. The CDR3 loop spans 16 amino acids. Looked up from germline, CDR1 is SGHTA and CDR2 is FQGNSA. The CDR3 spells CASSLGPWSMNTEAFF. For the CDR3, the DNA is TGTGCCAGCAGCTTAGGTCCTTGGTCCATGAACACTGAAGCTTTCTTT.

This clonotype has at least ten counts. J is TRBJ1-4 and V is TRBV29-1; D ambiguous. The V end lost 3 bases, the J end lost 4 bases, and 3 bases lay between the germline ends. The CDR3 has 11 amino acids. Germline CDR1 and CDR2: SQVTM and ANQGSEA. CDR3 DNA: TGCAGCGTTGAGGTTAATGAAAAACTGTTTTTT. This codes for CSVEVNEKLFF.

With respect to this clonotype: This sequence may be a read error, since a much larger clone differs from it by one base. Because the CDR3 is missing its conserved closing phenylalanine or tryptophan, this is likely a read error. The V call is TRBV5-1, the J call TRBJ2-7; 9 bases are a match to TRBD1. The germline gives CDR1 SGHRS, CDR2 YFSETQ. The CDR3 contains 15 residues. V was clipped by 2 bases and J by 4 bases; unmatched bases: 7. CDR3 coding DNA: TGCGCCAGCAGCTTCCTGGGACAGGGAATGTACGAGCAGTACCTC. This encodes CASSFLGQGMYEQYL.

There are a few counts of this clonotype. V and J are TRBV29-1 and TRBJ2-3, with no clear D. V lost 0 bases and J 4 bases, leaving 11 bases between the germline ends. The CDR3 runs to 14 residues. Germline CDR1 and CDR2: SQVTM and ANQGSEA. CDR3 sequence reads: CSVEDPGRPDTQYF. The CDR3 nucleotides read TGCAGCGTTGAAGATCCTGGCAGACCAGATACGCAGTATTTT.

This clonotype has a count of ten or more. The chain is built from TRBV10-3 and TRBJ1-1; perhaps TRBD1 as D (5 bases). CDR1 and CDR2 from the germline V gene are ENHRY and SYGVKD. This CDR3 is built from 15 residues. V lost 3 bases, J lost 4 bases, and 15 bases lay in between. CDR3 coding DNA: TGTGCCATCAGTGACCCGTCTGGGGGTGCCACTGAAGCTTTCTTT. Protein product: CAISDPSGGATEAFF.

There are many counts of this clonotype. V usage is TRBV6-1 and J usage is TRBJ1-5; 9 bases agree with TRBD1. CDR1 is MNHNS and CDR2 is SASEGT in the germline V gene. The CDR3 loop spans 14 amino acids. The J segment lost 5 bases and the V segment lost 6 bases, leaving 5 bases of the junction unmatched. CDR3 nucleotides: TGTGCCAGCAGGGGACAGGGAGTCCATCAGCCCCAGCATTTT. Its protein is CASRGQGVHQPQHF.

This clonotype was counted a few times. V usage is TRBV20-1 and J usage is TRBJ2-4, with 10 bases matching TRBD2. This CDR3 has 15 residues. With 0 bases clipped from V and 5 bases from J, the junction kept 4 bases outside the gene matches. CDR1 and CDR2 (germline): DFQATT, SNEGSKA (reference sequence). The CDR3 is CSARDQRGGQNIQYF. The DNA of the CDR3 is TGCAGTGCTAGAGATCAGCGGGGGGGGCAAAACATTCAGTACTTC.

This clonotype was seen many times. J is TRBJ2-3 and V is TRBV10-3; maybe TRBD2 (6 bases). The CDR3 contains 14 residues. Trimming cost V 7 bases and J 0 bases, with 11 bases left between them. Germline CDR1 and CDR2: ENHRY and SYGVKD. The CDR3 DNA is TGTGCCATCACGGGGGAGTTGAGCACAGATACGCAGTATTTT. Its protein is CAITGELSTDTQYF.

In its sample, this clonotype was seen many times. The chain is built from TRBV12-3 or TRBV12-4 and TRBJ1-1, with 8 bases lining up with TRBD1. CDR3 length equals 13 residues. J gave up 3 bases and V 5 bases, and 2 bases lay outside the gene matches. CDR3 DNA sequence: TGTGCCAGCAGTGGACAGGGATACACTGAAGCTTTCTTT. It is translated as CASSGQGYTEAFF.

This clonotype was detected many times. The chain carries TRBV5-5 and TRBJ2-1, with TRBD2 matching 9 bases. V lost 4 bases and J lost 4; bases outside the gene matches: 9. Germline CDR1 is SGHKS and CDR2 is YYEKEE (reference sequence). This CDR3 contains 16 residues. CDR3 DNA: TGTGCCAGCAGCCGTAGCGGGAGAGACTCTTACAATGAGCAGTTCTTC. As protein: CASSRSGRDSYNEQFF.

This clonotype was counted a few times. The chain employs TRBV29-1 and TRBJ2-5; D may correspond to TRBD1 or TRBD2 (5 bases each). The CDR3 extends over 13 amino acids. Trimming cost V 6 bases and J 3 bases, with 14 bases left between them. In germline, CDR1 is SQVTM, CDR2 ANQGSEA. The CDR3 sequence: CSVRGRSEETQYF. Written as DNA, the CDR3 is TGCAGCGTCCGGGGACGGAGCGAAGAGACCCAGTACTTC.

This clonotype came up many times. The genes are TRBV2 and TRBJ2-1; D possibly uses TRBD1 or TRBD2 (6 bases each). V shed 4 bases and J shed 3 bases, with 22 bases lying between them. There are 18 residues in the CDR3. Germline assignment: CDR1 SNHLY and CDR2 FYNNEI. The CDR3 protein is CASSVSGGRHRIYNEQFF. In DNA, the CDR3 is TGTGCCAGCAGTGTTTCTGGGGGGCGGCACCGAATCTACAATGAGCAGTTCTTC.

V is TRBV7-9 and J is TRBJ2-7; TRBD1 matches at 9 bases. The trim removed 2 bases at V and 5 bases at J, leaving 19 bases unmatched. The CDR3 is made up of 19 amino acids. From germline, CDR1 is SEHNR and CDR2 FQNEAQ (reference sequence). DNA of the CDR3: TGTGCCAGCAGCTTAATCCCTCTTGGGCGGACAGGGGTGGGAGACGAGCAGTACTTC. Amino acid sequence: CASSLIPLGRTGVGDEQYF.

At least ten counts were recorded for this clonotype. The genes are TRBV7-2 and TRBJ2-6, with no clear D. Trimming left V 3 bases short and J 0 bases short, with 3 bases between. This CDR3 comprises 14 residues. CDR1 is SGHTA, CDR2 FQGNSA, per germline. The CDR3 nucleotides are TGTGCCAGCAGCTTCACCTCTGGGGCCAACGTCCTGACTTTC. This translates into CASSFTSGANVLTF. Complete variable domain (other parts from reference TRBV7-2 and TRBJ2-6): GAGVSQSPSNKVTEKGKDVELRCDPISGHTALYWYRQSLGQGLEFLIYFQGNSAPDKSGLPSDRFSAERTGGSVSTLTIQRTQQEDSAVYLCASSFTSGANVLTFGAGSRLTVL.

The gene calls are TRBV14 and TRBJ2-5; the match to TRBD1 covers 8 bases. CDR1 is SGHDN and CDR2 is FVKESK in the germline V gene. Unmatched junction bases numbered 9, after V lost 4 bases and J lost 5 bases. This CDR3 spans 15 amino acids. The DNA for the CDR3 is TGTGCCAGCAGCCGAGGACAGGGAATCGATGAGACCCAGTACTTC. This encodes CASSRGQGIDETQYF.

There are many counts of this clonotype. This chain connects TRBV4-2 to TRBJ1-6; D unresolved. Trimming took 0 bases from V and 0 from J, leaving 9 bases between them. CDR3 size: 17 residues. The germline CDR1 and CDR2 sequences are LGHNA and YNFKEQ. CDR3 in amino acids: CASSQEVRLSYNSPLHF. The CDR3 DNA is TGTGCCAGCAGCCAAGAGGTCCGCCTCTCCTATAATTCACCCCTCCACTTT.

This clonotype showed up just a few times. The chain links TRBV12-5 to TRBJ2-5; 9 bases align to TRBD1. Germline-derived CDR1 and CDR2 are LGHNT and FRNRAP. The trim removed 7 bases at V and 4 bases at J, leaving 10 bases unmatched. This CDR3 comprises 15 residues. DNA for the CDR3: TGTGCTAGTGCCCCTGGGACAGGGAATGGAGAGACCCAGTACTTC. Translation: CASAPGTGNGETQYF. Full variable domain (missing parts from reference TRBV12-5 and TRBJ2-5): DARVTQTPRHKVTEMGQEVTMRCQPILGHNTVFWYRQTMMQGLELLAYFRNRAPLDDSGMPKDRFSAEMPDATLATLKIQPSEPRDSAVYFCASAPGTGNGETQYFGPGTRLLVL.

Concerning this clonotype: Just one base apart from a much larger clone, this may be a read error. Without the conserved terminal phenylalanine or tryptophan, this CDR3 likely stems from a read error. The V and J genes are TRBV28 and TRBJ2-1; the D is unclear. The germline V gene encodes CDR1 MDHEN and CDR2 SYDVKM. V was pared by 5 bases and J by 6 bases, with 14 bases between. This CDR3 is built from 14 residues. The CDR3 DNA reads as TGTGCCAGCAGTATGATAGACTGGGGCAATGAGCAGTTCCTC. It codes for CASSMIDWGNEQFL.

This clonotype occurred many times. This chain connects TRBV7-9 to TRBJ2-2; 8 nucleotides align to TRBD1. With V trimmed by 0 bases and J by 1 base, 4 bases remained unmatched. The CDR3 is made up of 17 amino acids. Germline CDR1 and CDR2: SEHNR and FQNEAQ (reference sequence). This CDR3 reads CASSLATGTGNTGELFF. The CDR3 DNA sequence: TGTGCCAGCAGCTTAGCCACCGGGACAGGGAACACCGGGGAGCTGTTTTTT.

This clonotype appeared many times. The rearrangement uses TRBV5-1 and TRBJ2-2; 12 bases are a match to TRBD2. V gave up 4 bases and J gave up 5 bases; unmatched junction bases: 3. Looked up from germline, CDR1 is SGHRS and CDR2 is YFSETQ. The CDR3 length is 15 residues. CDR3 in DNA: TGCGCCAGCAGCGTGACTAGCGGGAGTACCGGGGAGCTGTTTTTT. Translation gives CASSVTSGSTGELFF.